The T cell receptor beta chain described here comes from a study of cytomegalovirus exposure and HLA in healthy donors. Study results and limitations: As a later analysis showed, a missense DCLRE1C variant was linked to trimming of TCR beta V- and J-genes. Data from an earlier analysis indicated that most TCR beta V segments were productive either about 87% or about 30% of the time.

Turning to this clone: Its target is not known.

The V end lost 5 bases, the J end lost 3 bases, and 19 bases lay between the germline ends. The CDR3 extends over 16 amino acids. Per the germline V gene, CDR1 is SEHNR and CDR2 is FQNEAQ (reference sequence). PCR employed 60 Vbeta and 13 Jbeta primers. The table came from immunoSEQ multiplex PCR; TCRdb's copy has only in-frame clones and leaves some out. The table includes 150,000 to 200,000 clones, around 84% detected once. This clonotype was obtained from a man between 40 and 49 years old in good health and CMV-seropositive. Source material: PBMCs. The gene calls are TRBV7-9 and TRBJ1-1; D remains ambiguous. Here the CDR3 reads CASSPPGASWDTEAFF. The CDR3, as DNA: TGTGCCAGCAGCCCACCGGGAGCCAGCTGGGACACTGAAGCTTTCTTT. Full variable domain (rest looked up from reference TRBV7-9 and TRBJ1-1): DTGVSQNPRHKITKRGQNVTFRCDPISEHNRLYWYRQTLGQGPEFLTYFQNEAQLEKSRLLSDRFSAERPKGSFSTLEIQRTEQGDSAMYLCASSPPGASWDTEAFFGQGTRLTVV.